This T cell receptor beta chain stems from a study of Graves' ophthalmopathy and Graves' hyperthyroidism. General observations from the study: With 70.59% sensitivity and approximately 73% specificity, the model predicted ophthalmopathy progression.

In this sample, this clonotype turned up many times. What it binds is unknown. RNA transcripts yielded amplified TCR beta CDR3 regions. The first-round RT-PCR employed HTBI primers together with the Qiagen OneStep RT-PCR kit. A multiplex PCR was then performed as the second round. In TCRdb, the multiplex PCR reads were re-called with MiXCR into one record per CDR3 protein. Among roughly 1.1 million distinct CDR3 sequences listed, about two fifths were seen once. Germline-derived CDR1 and CDR2 are SGHTA and FQGNSA. The CDR3 consists of 14 residues. Trimming pared 0 bases from V and 7 bases from J, leaving 9 bases between.

The clonotype was recovered from an adult man with Graves' hyperthyroidism. The sequencing sample was made of peripheral blood or thyroid tissue (not recorded which). The chain joins TRBV7-2 to TRBJ1-4, with unresolved D. The CDR3 nucleotides are TGTGCCAGCAGCTTAGCAGGGTGGCGTGAAAAACTGTTTTTT. Amino acids: CASSLAGWREKLFF.